Listed below are T cell receptor beta chains from one sample, sequenced in a study of vaccination and CD4 T cells after COVID-19. Their antigens remain unidentified. MiXCR was run by TCRdb on the PCR reads, yielding one entry per CDR3 protein. The table includes 5,500 to 9,000 distinct CDR3 sequences, about 47% detected once. Sample: CD4+ T cells from blood, cultured in vitro. Source of these receptors: a human donor who had recovered from COVID-19. Both conserved end residues are part of each CDR3. Each record gives: CDR3 DNA, CDR3 protein, clone size, D gene, J gene, V gene. The D gene is left open where the match is weak. Not every row has a clone size; where given, it reads once, few, many or a size class.

DNA: TGTGCCAGCAGCTTGGCTTCGGGGGGCTACACCTTC
CDR3: CASSLASGGYTF
size: -
D: -
J: TRBJ1-2
V: TRBV5-6

DNA: TGCAGTGCTAGAGATTCCCAGGGCCAAGAGACCCAGTACTTC
CDR3: CSARDSQGQETQYF
size: -
D: -
J: TRBJ2-5
V: TRBV20-1

DNA: TGTGCCAGCAGCTTAGTAATGGGGACTGAAGCTTTCTTT
CDR3: CASSLVMGTEAFF
size: -
D: -
J: TRBJ1-1
V: TRBV7-9

DNA: TGTGCCAGCAGCTCCACCCGAAGCGGGGGGCCCTACAATGAGCAGTTCTTC
CDR3: CASSSTRSGGPYNEQFF
size: -
D: TRBD2
J: TRBJ2-1
V: TRBV7-8

DNA: TGCAGTGCAGTGAGGGGTGCCACTGAAGCTTTCTTT
CDR3: CSAVRGATEAFF
size: -
D: -
J: TRBJ1-1
V: TRBV20-1

DNA: TGTGCCAGTGGGACGGTAGGCTACACCTTC
CDR3: CASGTVGYTF
size: -
D: -
J: TRBJ1-2
V: TRBV19

DNA: TGTGCCAGCAGTCGGACAGGGTACCAAGAGACCCAGTACTTC
CDR3: CASSRTGYQETQYF
size: -
D: TRBD1
J: TRBJ2-5
V: TRBV28

DNA: TGCGCCAGCAGCCCTCCTCCGGGGACAGACTATAGGAACACTGAAGCTTTCTTT
CDR3: CASSPPPGTDYRNTEAFF
size: -
D: TRBD1
J: TRBJ1-1
V: TRBV5-1

DNA: TGTGCCAGTAGTATAGATCGCACAGGCAACGAGCAGTACTTC
CDR3: CASSIDRTGNEQYF
size: -
D: -
J: TRBJ2-7
V: TRBV19

DNA: TGTGCCAGCAGCACTCTGACAGGGTTGGAGACCCAGTACTTC
CDR3: CASSTLTGLETQYF
size: -
D: TRBD1
J: TRBJ2-5
V: TRBV7-2

DNA: TGCAGTGCTAGAACGGGGTCAGGAAGGGGCTACACCTTC
CDR3: CSARTGSGRGYTF
size: -
D: -
J: TRBJ1-2
V: TRBV20-1

DNA: TGTGCCAGCAGCCCGGGTGGGCCTAACTATGGCTACACCTTC
CDR3: CASSPGGPNYGYTF
size: -
D: -
J: TRBJ1-2
V: TRBV7-9

DNA: TGTGCCAGCAGTGGGGCGAGCTCTCACGAGCAGTACTTC
CDR3: CASSGASSHEQYF
size: -
D: -
J: TRBJ2-7
V: TRBV12-3/TRBV12-4

DNA: TGTGCCAGCAGCTGGACAGGGGAGGGAGGTCAGCCCCAGCATTTT
CDR3: CASSWTGEGGQPQHF
size: few
D: TRBD1
J: TRBJ1-5
V: TRBV7-2

DNA: TGCAGTGCTAGAGACCCCAAACAGGGTTCCTACGAGCAGTACTTC
CDR3: CSARDPKQGSYEQYF
size: -
D: -
J: TRBJ2-7
V: TRBV20-1

DNA: TGTGCCAGCAGCTCTGACAGGGACTACGAGCAGTACTTC
CDR3: CASSSDRDYEQYF
size: -
D: TRBD1
J: TRBJ2-7
V: TRBV5-4

DNA: TGCGCCAGCAGCCGCTCGAACGACCAGGGGAATAAACCCTACGAGCAGTACTTC
CDR3: CASSRSNDQGNKPYEQYF
size: -
D: -
J: TRBJ2-7
V: TRBV4-1

DNA: TGTGCCAGCAGGGCCGGGACAGGAGGTAGCAATCAGCCCCAGCATTTT
CDR3: CASRAGTGGSNQPQHF
size: -
D: TRBD1
J: TRBJ1-5
V: TRBV6-1

DNA: TGTGCCAGCAGCCCAACTAGCGGGAGGGCAGATACGCAGTATTTT
CDR3: CASSPTSGRADTQYF
size: -
D: TRBD2
J: TRBJ2-3
V: TRBV7-6

DNA: TGTGCCAGCACCTACCGGTTCTTT
CDR3: CASTYRFF
size: -
D: -
J: TRBJ1-1
V: TRBV5-8

DNA: TGCAGTGCTACTGACGAGGGTTTGGGCTCACCCCTCCACTTT
CDR3: CSATDEGLGSPLHF
size: once
D: -
J: TRBJ1-6
V: TRBV20-1

DNA: TGTGCCAGCAGCTTGGGTGGGACAGGGGTCAACGAGCAGTACTTC
CDR3: CASSLGGTGVNEQYF
size: -
D: TRBD1
J: TRBJ2-7
V: TRBV5-4

DNA: TGCGCCAGCAGATTGTACCAGCCCCAGCATTTT
CDR3: CASRLYQPQHF
size: -
D: -
J: TRBJ1-5
V: TRBV10-1

DNA: TGTGCCAGTAGTGGCGGGAGGGGAGATACGCAGTATTTT
CDR3: CASSGGRGDTQYF
size: -
D: TRBD2
J: TRBJ2-3
V: TRBV19

DNA: TGCAGTGCTAGAGATTTAGGGCGGCTGGAATACGAGCAGTTCTTC
CDR3: CSARDLGRLEYEQFF
size: -
D: -
J: TRBJ2-1
V: TRBV20-1

DNA: TGTGCCAGCAGCCGGGGGACGGTGAACACTGAAGCTTTCTTT
CDR3: CASSRGTVNTEAFF
size: -
D: -
J: TRBJ1-1
V: TRBV2

DNA: TGTGCCTGGAAAGGGGGAGACTGGAGCTCCTACGAGCAGTACTTC
CDR3: CAWKGGDWSSYEQYF
size: -
D: -
J: TRBJ2-7
V: TRBV30

DNA: TGTGCCAGCAGCCTCGGCAGGGCGAGGGATGAGCAGTTCTTC
CDR3: CASSLGRARDEQFF
size: large
D: -
J: TRBJ2-1
V: TRBV27

DNA: TGTGCCAGCAGCTTAGACCGGCGGGGAGGGGTCCTCTTC
CDR3: CASSLDRRGGVLF
size: once
D: TRBD2
J: TRBJ2-4
V: TRBV7-2

DNA: TGTGCCAGCAGCCCCGACAGGGCGAACACTGAAGCTTTCTTT
CDR3: CASSPDRANTEAFF
size: -
D: TRBD1
J: TRBJ1-1
V: TRBV27

DNA: TGTGCCAGCAGTGAGGGGGGAGGCTATGGCTACACCTTC
CDR3: CASSEGGGYGYTF
size: -
D: -
J: TRBJ1-2
V: TRBV2

DNA: TGTGCCAGCAGCAACAGGGGCCCTAATCAGCCCCAGCATTTT
CDR3: CASSNRGPNQPQHF
size: few
D: -
J: TRBJ1-5
V: TRBV21-1

DNA: TGTGCCAGCAGCTCCTATTTCGATAGGGACAACTATGGCTACACCTTC
CDR3: CASSSYFDRDNYGYTF
size: once
D: -
J: TRBJ1-2
V: TRBV7-6

DNA: TGCAGTGCTAGAGAAAAAGGGACGGGGGGCAATCAGCCCCAGCATTTT
CDR3: CSAREKGTGGNQPQHF
size: -
D: -
J: TRBJ1-5
V: TRBV20-1

DNA: TGTGCCAGCAGGCAAGCAGGTAGTTGTCAGCCCCAGCATTTT
CDR3: CASRQAGSCQPQHF
size: few
D: -
J: TRBJ1-5
V: TRBV6-4

DNA: TGTGCCACCAGCAGAGCGCGGACTGAAGCTTTCTTT
CDR3: CATSRARTEAFF
size: -
D: -
J: TRBJ1-1
V: TRBV15

DNA: TGTGCCAGCAGCTTCGGGGGGCCGGGAGTGTACCAAGAGACCCAGTACTTC
CDR3: CASSFGGPGVYQETQYF
size: -
D: -
J: TRBJ2-5
V: TRBV11-2

DNA: TGTGCCAGCAGCCGGACTGAAGCTTTCTTT
CDR3: CASSRTEAFF
size: few
D: -
J: TRBJ1-1
V: TRBV6-1

DNA: TGTGCCAGCTCACAGACAGATACGCAGTATTTT
CDR3: CASSQTDTQYF
size: -
D: -
J: TRBJ2-3
V: TRBV18

DNA: TGTGCCAGCAGCTTATTCGACAGAAACACCGGGGAGCTGTTTTTT
CDR3: CASSLFDRNTGELFF
size: -
D: -
J: TRBJ2-2
V: TRBV9

DNA: TGTGCCAGCAGCTTAGGACCTAACGGTGAAGCTTTCTTT
CDR3: CASSLGPNGEAFF
size: -
D: -
J: TRBJ1-1
V: TRBV7-2

DNA: TGTGCCAGCAGTTACTTTCTCGGGGATACGCAGTATTTT
CDR3: CASSYFLGDTQYF
size: -
D: -
J: TRBJ2-3
V: TRBV6-5

DNA: TGTGCCAGCAGCTTACGCTCAAGCTCCTACAATGAGCAGTTCTTC
CDR3: CASSLRSSSYNEQFF
size: -
D: -
J: TRBJ2-1
V: TRBV7-2

DNA: TGCAGTGGGACTAGCGGGGGCCAAGAGACCCAGTACTTC
CDR3: CSGTSGGQETQYF
size: -
D: TRBD2
J: TRBJ2-5
V: TRBV20-1

DNA: TGTGCCAGCAGCGCCCCAGGGTTAAACACTGAAGCTTTCTTT
CDR3: CASSAPGLNTEAFF
size: -
D: -
J: TRBJ1-1
V: TRBV11-1

DNA: TGCAGTGCTACCCACCTTACAGGGGGACTCAAGTATGGCTACACCTTC
CDR3: CSATHLTGGLKYGYTF
size: -
D: TRBD1
J: TRBJ1-2
V: TRBV20-1

DNA: TGTGCCAGCAGCCTCTACCGGAATGAGGTATACGAGCAGTACTTC
CDR3: CASSLYRNEVYEQYF
size: medium-sized
D: -
J: TRBJ2-7
V: TRBV11-3

DNA: TGCAGTGCTAGAGGGGGCAGGGTGCAGGAAAAACTGTTTTTT
CDR3: CSARGGRVQEKLFF
size: -
D: -
J: TRBJ1-4
V: TRBV20-1

DNA: TGTGCCAGCAGCTTAGGCCGCCGGGAGGTTACGCAGTATTTT
CDR3: CASSLGRREVTQYF
size: medium-sized
D: TRBD2
J: TRBJ2-3
V: TRBV7-2

DNA: TGTGCCAGCAGCTCCCGGCAGTACACAGATACGCAGTATTTT
CDR3: CASSSRQYTDTQYF
size: -
D: -
J: TRBJ2-3
V: TRBV7-2

DNA: TGTGCCAGCAGCTTGCCCCCAGCGGGGGGCCCAACCGGGGAGCTGTTTTTT
CDR3: CASSLPPAGGPTGELFF
size: -
D: -
J: TRBJ2-2
V: TRBV12-1

DNA: TGTGCCAGCTCCTCTCCTCTCCATAGCAATCAGCCCCAGCATTTT
CDR3: CASSSPLHSNQPQHF
size: once
D: -
J: TRBJ1-5
V: TRBV28

DNA: TGTGCCAGTAGGGGATATGTAGGGCCTAACTATGGCTACACCTTC
CDR3: CASRGYVGPNYGYTF
size: -
D: -
J: TRBJ1-2
V: TRBV19

DNA: TGTGCCAGCGGTCTAAGACTGGGGGGAACCTACGAGCAGTACTTC
CDR3: CASGLRLGGTYEQYF
size: -
D: -
J: TRBJ2-7
V: TRBV11-3

DNA: TGTGCCAGTAGCCTGGCGCAGGTTGGGGTGGACACTGAAGCTTTCTTT
CDR3: CASSLAQVGVDTEAFF
size: -
D: -
J: TRBJ1-1
V: TRBV19

DNA: TGTGCCAGCAGAAACCAGGGGGGCTATAATTCACCCCTCCACTTT
CDR3: CASRNQGGYNSPLHF
size: -
D: TRBD1
J: TRBJ1-6
V: TRBV6-1

DNA: TGTGCCAGCAGCAAAGGGGGACAGGGCTCCTACAATGAGCAGTTCTTC
CDR3: CASSKGGQGSYNEQFF
size: -
D: TRBD1
J: TRBJ2-1
V: TRBV5-4

DNA: TGTGCCAGCAGCTTGGGCGGTTCCTACGGGGATGAAAAACTGTTTTTT
CDR3: CASSLGGSYGDEKLFF
size: -
D: -
J: TRBJ1-4
V: TRBV7-8

DNA: TGCGCCAGCAGCTTCGGGGAGCCCACTGAAGCTTTCTTT
CDR3: CASSFGEPTEAFF
size: -
D: -
J: TRBJ1-1
V: TRBV5-1